This T cell receptor beta chain was sequenced during a study of PD-1 blockade in classical Hodgkin lymphoma. Study-level results: By C4D1, diversity of CD4+ TCRs had risen significantly, whereas that of CD8+ TCRs had not. Complete responders entered with baseline diversity on par with newly diagnosed patients, the results showed.

Assay: immunoSEQ multiplex PCR; the TCRdb copy retains only in-frame clones and omits some. In the table there are about 96,000 clones, about 93% of which are singletons. Time point meaning: cycle 4 day 1 (C4D1), after around six weeks of nivolumab. Brentuximab vedotin exposure varied among the patients, all of whom had relapsed after autologous stem cell transplantation. Under best response, outcomes were complete response, partial response or progressive disease. Note on this clone: Its antigen remains unidentified.

This TCR was recovered from a human donor with classical Hodgkin lymphoma. The material was peripheral blood mononuclear cells (PBMCs), obtained before the fourth cycle of nivolumab.

DNA of the CDR3: TGTGCCAGCAAGGATGGGGATCAAAGGTCCTATGGCTACACCTTC. This translates into CASKDGDQRSYGYTF. This chain joins TRBV27 and TRBJ1-2; D not certain. Trimming took 7 bases from V and 4 from J, leaving 19 bases between them. CDR3 length equals 15 residues. CDR1 is MNHEY, CDR2 SMNVEV, per germline (reference sequence).